The 3 T cell receptor beta chains reported below all come from one sample, sequenced in a study of cytomegalovirus exposure and HLA in healthy donors. The PCR made use of 60 Vbeta and 13 Jbeta primers. The protocol was immunoSEQ multiplex PCR, while the TCRdb copy is restricted to in-frame clones and leaves out a portion. In total, the table holds about 160,000 clones. Sequencing was done on a sample of PBMCs. The origin of the receptors is a woman aged 50 to 65 in good health and CMV-seronegative.

The J gene is TRBJ2-3, the V gene TRBV5-6; no reliable D call. Trimming removed 4 bases from V and 4 bases from J, with 7 bases in between. The CDR3 contains 12 residues. Germline V gene sequence: CDR1 SGHDT, CDR2 YYEEEE. CDR3 sequence: CASSLPADTQYF. CDR3 DNA: TGTGCCAGCAGCCTCCCTGCAGATACGCAGTATTTT. Supplemented by reference TRBV5-6 and TRBJ2-3, the full variable domain reads DAGVTQSPTHLIKTRGQQVTLRCSPKSGHDTVSWYQQALGQGPQFIFQYYEEEERQRGNFPDRFSGHQFPNYSSELNVNALLLGDSALYLCASSLPADTQYFGPGTRLTVL.

The genes are TRBV7-9 and TRBJ2-1; the match to TRBD2 covers 7 bases. Per the germline V gene, CDR1 is SEHNR and CDR2 is FQNEAQ (reference sequence). This CDR3 region has 12 residues. V gave up 6 bases and J gave up 7 bases; unmatched junction bases: 3. CDR3 residues: CASRDGGNEQFF. For the CDR3, the DNA is TGTGCCAGCAGGGACGGGGGGAATGAGCAGTTCTTC. Together with reference TRBV7-9 and TRBJ2-1, the CDR3 gives the full variable domain: DTGVSQNPRHKITKRGQNVTFRCDPISEHNRLYWYRQTLGQGPEFLTYFQNEAQLEKSRLLSDRFSAERPKGSFSTLEIQRTEQGDSAMYLCASRDGGNEQFFGPGTRLTVL.

The chain links TRBV6-5 to TRBJ2-1; 12 nucleotides align to TRBD2. The CDR3 is 16 residues long. CDR1 and CDR2 (germline): MNHEY, SVGAGI. Unmatched junction bases numbered 3, after V lost 0 bases and J lost 6 bases. CDR3 in DNA: TGTGCCAGCAGTTACTCGACTAGCGGGGGACCCAATGAGCAGTTCTTC. Translating it yields CASSYSTSGGPNEQFF.